Below, 2 T cell receptor beta chains from the same sample are listed, as sequenced in a study of CXCR3-negative and CXCR3-positive naive CD8 T cells. Each TRB cDNA library was prepared by 5' RACE (with UMI labels). One entry per CDR3 protein, without DNA, is what TCRdb gives after re-calling the 5' RACE reads. The sample totals 6,600 or so distinct CDR3 sequences. No cognate antigen is known for these TCRs. Study observations and caveats: A higher hydrophobicity marked the TRB CDR3s of CXCR3-positive naive cells versus CXCR3-negative naive cells.

The sample taken for sequencing was naive CXCR3+ CD8+ T cells from blood. Subset reported: CD45RO-CCR7+CD27+CD95- naive CD8+ T cells expressing CXCR3 (TNR3+). These receptors were taken from a human donor in good health. Some clones in this sample may be carry-over from other donors' samples.

The chain employs TRBV7-3 and TRBJ2-1; the TRBD1 assignment by TCRdb is unverifiable without DNA. The CDR3 covers 14 residues. The germline CDR1 and CDR2 sequences are SGHTA and FQGTGA. This CDR3 reads CASSLGQGKVEQFF. The variable domain in full, with the rest retrieved from reference TRBV7-3 and TRBJ2-1, is GAGVSQTPSNKVTEKGKYVELRCDPISGHTALYWYRQSLGQGPEFLIYFQGTGAADDSGLPNDRFFAVRPEGSVSTLKIQRTERGDSAVYLCASSLGQGKVEQFFGPGTRLTVL.

The CDR3 reads CASSQEAGVNTEASF. The chain uses TRBV3-1 and TRBJ1-1; TCRdb's D gene call, TRBD1, goes unchecked for lack of DNA. The CDR3 is 15 residues long. The germline CDR1 and CDR2 sequences are LGHDT and YNNKEL (reference sequence). The full variable domain, completed using reference TRBV3-1 and TRBJ1-1, is DTAVSQTPKYLVTQMGNDKSIKCEQNLGHDTMYWYKQDSKKFLKIMFSYNNKELIINETVPNRFSPKSPDKAHLNLHINSLELGDSAVYFCASSQEAGVNTEASFGQGTRLTVV.